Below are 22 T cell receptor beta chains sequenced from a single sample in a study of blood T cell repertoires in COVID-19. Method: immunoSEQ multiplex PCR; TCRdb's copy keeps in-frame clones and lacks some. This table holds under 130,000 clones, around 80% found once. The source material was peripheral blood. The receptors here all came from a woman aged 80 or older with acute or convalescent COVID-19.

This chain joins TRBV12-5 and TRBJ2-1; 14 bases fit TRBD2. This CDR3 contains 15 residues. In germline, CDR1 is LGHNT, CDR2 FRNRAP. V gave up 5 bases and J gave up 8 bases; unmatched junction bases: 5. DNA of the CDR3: TGTGCTAGTGGTCCGGGGACTAGCGGGAGTCATGAGCAGTTCTTC. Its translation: CASGPGTSGSHEQFF. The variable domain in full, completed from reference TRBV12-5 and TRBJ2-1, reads DARVTQTPRHKVTEMGQEVTMRCQPILGHNTVFWYRQTMMQGLELLAYFRNRAPLDDSGMPKDRFSAEMPDATLATLKIQPSEPRDSAVYFCASGPGTSGSHEQFFGPGTRLTVL.

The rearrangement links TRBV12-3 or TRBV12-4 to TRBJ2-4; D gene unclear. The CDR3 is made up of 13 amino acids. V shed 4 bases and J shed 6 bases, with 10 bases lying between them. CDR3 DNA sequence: TGTGCCAGCAGTTCCGCTTCAGTAAACATTCAGTACTTC. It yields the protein CASSSASVNIQYF.

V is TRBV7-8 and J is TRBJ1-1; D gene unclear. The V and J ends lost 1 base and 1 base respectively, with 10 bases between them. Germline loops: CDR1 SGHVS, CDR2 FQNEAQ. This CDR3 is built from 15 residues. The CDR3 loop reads CASSLERVPNTEAFF. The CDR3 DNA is TGTGCCAGCAGCTTAGAGAGGGTACCGAACACTGAAGCTTTCTTT. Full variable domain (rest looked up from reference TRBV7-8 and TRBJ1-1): GAGVSQSPRYKVAKRGQDVALRCDPISGHVSLFWYQQALGQGPEFLTYFQNEAQLDKSGLPSDRFFAERPEGSVSTLKIQRTQQEDSAVYLCASSLERVPNTEAFFGQGTRLTVV.

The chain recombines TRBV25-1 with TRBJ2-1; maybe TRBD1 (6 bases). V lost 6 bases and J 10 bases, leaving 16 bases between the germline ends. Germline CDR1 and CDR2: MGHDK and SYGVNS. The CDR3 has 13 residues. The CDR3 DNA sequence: TGTGCCAGCAGCCCCCAAGACAGGTTCGAGCAGTTCTTC. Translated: CASSPQDRFEQFF.

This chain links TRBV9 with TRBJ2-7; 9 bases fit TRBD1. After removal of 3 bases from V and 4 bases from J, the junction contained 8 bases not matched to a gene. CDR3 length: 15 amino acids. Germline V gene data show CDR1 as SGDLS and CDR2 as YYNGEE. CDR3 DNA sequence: TGTGCCAGCAGCGCACAAGGACAGGGGAATTACGAGCAGTACTTC. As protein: CASSAQGQGNYEQYF.

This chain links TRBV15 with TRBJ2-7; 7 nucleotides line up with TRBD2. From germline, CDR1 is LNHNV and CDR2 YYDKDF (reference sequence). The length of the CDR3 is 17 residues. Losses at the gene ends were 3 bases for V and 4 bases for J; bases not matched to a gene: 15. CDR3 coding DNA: TGTGCCACCAGCAGGGTATGGGATCGGCGGGAGAAATACGAGCAGTACTTC. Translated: CATSRVWDRREKYEQYF.

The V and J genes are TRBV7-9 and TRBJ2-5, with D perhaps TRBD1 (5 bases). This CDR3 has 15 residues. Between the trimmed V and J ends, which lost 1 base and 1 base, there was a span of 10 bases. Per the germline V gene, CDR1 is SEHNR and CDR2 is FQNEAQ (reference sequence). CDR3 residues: CASSLDWTIQETQYF. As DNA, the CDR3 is TGTGCCAGCAGCTTAGACTGGACAATCCAAGAGACCCAGTACTTC.

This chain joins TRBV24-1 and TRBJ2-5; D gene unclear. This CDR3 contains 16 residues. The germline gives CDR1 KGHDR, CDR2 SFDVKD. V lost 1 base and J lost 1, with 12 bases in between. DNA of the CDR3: TGTGCCACCAGTGATTTAAACCAGGCGAGCCAAGAGACCCAGTACTTC. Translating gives CATSDLNQASQETQYF.

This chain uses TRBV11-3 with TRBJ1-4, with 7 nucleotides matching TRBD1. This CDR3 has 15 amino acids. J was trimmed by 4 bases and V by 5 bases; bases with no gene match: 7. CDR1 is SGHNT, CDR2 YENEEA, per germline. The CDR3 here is CASSRGTDFNEKLFF. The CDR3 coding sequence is TGTGCCAGCAGCCGCGGGACAGATTTTAATGAAAAACTGTTTTTT.

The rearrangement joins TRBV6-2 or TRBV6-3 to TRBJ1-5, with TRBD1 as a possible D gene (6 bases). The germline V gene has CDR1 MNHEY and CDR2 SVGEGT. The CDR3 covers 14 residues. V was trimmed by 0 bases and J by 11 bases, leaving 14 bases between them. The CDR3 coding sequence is TGTGCCAGCAGTTACTCCGGCAGGGGTTGGTCCCAGCATTTT. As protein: CASSYSGRGWSQHF.

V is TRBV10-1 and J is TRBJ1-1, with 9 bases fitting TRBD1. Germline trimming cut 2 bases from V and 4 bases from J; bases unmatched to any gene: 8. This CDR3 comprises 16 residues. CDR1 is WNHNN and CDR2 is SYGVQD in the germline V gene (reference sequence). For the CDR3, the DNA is TGCGCCAGCAGTGAGGGACAGGGGCCGGGAAGCACTGAAGCTTTCTTT. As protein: CASSEGQGPGSTEAFF.

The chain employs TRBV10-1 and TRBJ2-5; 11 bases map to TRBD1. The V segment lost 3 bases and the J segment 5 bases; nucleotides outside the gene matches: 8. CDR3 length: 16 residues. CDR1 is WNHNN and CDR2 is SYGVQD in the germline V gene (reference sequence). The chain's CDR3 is CASSDSGTGGHETQYF. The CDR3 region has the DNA TGCGCCAGCAGTGACTCCGGGACAGGGGGTCATGAGACCCAGTACTTC.

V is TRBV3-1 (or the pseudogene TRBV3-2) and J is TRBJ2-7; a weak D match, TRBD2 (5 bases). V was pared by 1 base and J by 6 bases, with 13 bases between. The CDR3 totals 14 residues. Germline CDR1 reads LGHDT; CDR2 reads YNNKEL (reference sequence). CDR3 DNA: TGTGCCAGCAGCCAAGGTGGAGGAACTCGCGAGCAGTACTTC. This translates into CASSQGGGTREQYF.

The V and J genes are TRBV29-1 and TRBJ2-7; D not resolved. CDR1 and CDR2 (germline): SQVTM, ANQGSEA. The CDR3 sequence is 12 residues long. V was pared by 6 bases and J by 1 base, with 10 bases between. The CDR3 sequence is CSVRTNSYEQYV. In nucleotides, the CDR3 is TGCAGCGTCCGTACTAATTCCTACGAGCAGTACGTC.

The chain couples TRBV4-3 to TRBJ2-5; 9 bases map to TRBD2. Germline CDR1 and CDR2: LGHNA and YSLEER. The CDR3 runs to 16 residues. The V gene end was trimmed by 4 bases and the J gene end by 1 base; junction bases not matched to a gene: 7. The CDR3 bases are TGCGCCAGCAGCCGCCGACTAGCGGCCACCCAAGAGACCCAGTACTTC. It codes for CASSRRLAATQETQYF.

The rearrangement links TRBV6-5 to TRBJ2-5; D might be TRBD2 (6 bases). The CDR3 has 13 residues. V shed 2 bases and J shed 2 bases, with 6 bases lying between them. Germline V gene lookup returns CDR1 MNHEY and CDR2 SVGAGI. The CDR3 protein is CASSYSGQETQYF. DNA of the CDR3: TGTGCCAGCAGTTACAGCGGGCAAGAGACCCAGTACTTC.

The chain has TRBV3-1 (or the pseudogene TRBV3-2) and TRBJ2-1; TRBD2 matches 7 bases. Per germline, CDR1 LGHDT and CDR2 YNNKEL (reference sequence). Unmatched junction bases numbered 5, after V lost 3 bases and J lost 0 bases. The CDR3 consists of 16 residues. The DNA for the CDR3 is TGTGCCAGCAGCCAGAGCGGGGCATTCTCCTACAATGAGCAGTTCTTC. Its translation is CASSQSGAFSYNEQFF.

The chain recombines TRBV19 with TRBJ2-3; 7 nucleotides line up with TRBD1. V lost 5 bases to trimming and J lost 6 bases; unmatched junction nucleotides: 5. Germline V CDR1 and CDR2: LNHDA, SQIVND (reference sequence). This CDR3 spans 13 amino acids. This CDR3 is CASSVGGPDTQYF. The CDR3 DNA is TGTGCCAGTAGTGTAGGGGGCCCCGATACGCAGTATTTT.

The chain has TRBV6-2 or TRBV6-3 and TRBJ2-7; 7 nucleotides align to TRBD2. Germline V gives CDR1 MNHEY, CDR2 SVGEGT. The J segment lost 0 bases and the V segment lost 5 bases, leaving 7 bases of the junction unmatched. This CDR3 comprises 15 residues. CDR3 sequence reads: CASSTLAASSYEQYV. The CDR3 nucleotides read TGTGCCAGCAGTACCCTAGCGGCAAGCTCCTACGAGCAGTACGTC.

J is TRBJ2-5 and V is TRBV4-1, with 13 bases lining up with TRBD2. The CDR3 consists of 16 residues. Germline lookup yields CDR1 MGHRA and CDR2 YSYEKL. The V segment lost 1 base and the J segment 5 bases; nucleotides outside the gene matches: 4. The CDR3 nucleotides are TGCGCCAGCAGCCAAGGGACTAGCGGGAGCGAGGAGACCCAGTACTTC. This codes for CASSQGTSGSEETQYF.

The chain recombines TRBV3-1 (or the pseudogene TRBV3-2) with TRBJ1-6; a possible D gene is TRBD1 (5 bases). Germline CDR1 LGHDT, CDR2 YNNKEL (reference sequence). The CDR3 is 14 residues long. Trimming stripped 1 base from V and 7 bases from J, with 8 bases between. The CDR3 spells CASSQVDSNSPLHF. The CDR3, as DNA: TGTGCCAGCAGCCAAGTTGACAGCAATTCACCCCTCCACTTT.

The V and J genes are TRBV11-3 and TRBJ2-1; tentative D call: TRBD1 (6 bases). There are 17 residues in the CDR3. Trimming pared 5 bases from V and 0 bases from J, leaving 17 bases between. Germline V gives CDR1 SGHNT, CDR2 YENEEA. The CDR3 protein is CASSPQGFLSSYNEQFF. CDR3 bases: TGTGCCAGCAGCCCCCAGGGGTTCCTAAGCTCCTACAATGAGCAGTTCTTC.